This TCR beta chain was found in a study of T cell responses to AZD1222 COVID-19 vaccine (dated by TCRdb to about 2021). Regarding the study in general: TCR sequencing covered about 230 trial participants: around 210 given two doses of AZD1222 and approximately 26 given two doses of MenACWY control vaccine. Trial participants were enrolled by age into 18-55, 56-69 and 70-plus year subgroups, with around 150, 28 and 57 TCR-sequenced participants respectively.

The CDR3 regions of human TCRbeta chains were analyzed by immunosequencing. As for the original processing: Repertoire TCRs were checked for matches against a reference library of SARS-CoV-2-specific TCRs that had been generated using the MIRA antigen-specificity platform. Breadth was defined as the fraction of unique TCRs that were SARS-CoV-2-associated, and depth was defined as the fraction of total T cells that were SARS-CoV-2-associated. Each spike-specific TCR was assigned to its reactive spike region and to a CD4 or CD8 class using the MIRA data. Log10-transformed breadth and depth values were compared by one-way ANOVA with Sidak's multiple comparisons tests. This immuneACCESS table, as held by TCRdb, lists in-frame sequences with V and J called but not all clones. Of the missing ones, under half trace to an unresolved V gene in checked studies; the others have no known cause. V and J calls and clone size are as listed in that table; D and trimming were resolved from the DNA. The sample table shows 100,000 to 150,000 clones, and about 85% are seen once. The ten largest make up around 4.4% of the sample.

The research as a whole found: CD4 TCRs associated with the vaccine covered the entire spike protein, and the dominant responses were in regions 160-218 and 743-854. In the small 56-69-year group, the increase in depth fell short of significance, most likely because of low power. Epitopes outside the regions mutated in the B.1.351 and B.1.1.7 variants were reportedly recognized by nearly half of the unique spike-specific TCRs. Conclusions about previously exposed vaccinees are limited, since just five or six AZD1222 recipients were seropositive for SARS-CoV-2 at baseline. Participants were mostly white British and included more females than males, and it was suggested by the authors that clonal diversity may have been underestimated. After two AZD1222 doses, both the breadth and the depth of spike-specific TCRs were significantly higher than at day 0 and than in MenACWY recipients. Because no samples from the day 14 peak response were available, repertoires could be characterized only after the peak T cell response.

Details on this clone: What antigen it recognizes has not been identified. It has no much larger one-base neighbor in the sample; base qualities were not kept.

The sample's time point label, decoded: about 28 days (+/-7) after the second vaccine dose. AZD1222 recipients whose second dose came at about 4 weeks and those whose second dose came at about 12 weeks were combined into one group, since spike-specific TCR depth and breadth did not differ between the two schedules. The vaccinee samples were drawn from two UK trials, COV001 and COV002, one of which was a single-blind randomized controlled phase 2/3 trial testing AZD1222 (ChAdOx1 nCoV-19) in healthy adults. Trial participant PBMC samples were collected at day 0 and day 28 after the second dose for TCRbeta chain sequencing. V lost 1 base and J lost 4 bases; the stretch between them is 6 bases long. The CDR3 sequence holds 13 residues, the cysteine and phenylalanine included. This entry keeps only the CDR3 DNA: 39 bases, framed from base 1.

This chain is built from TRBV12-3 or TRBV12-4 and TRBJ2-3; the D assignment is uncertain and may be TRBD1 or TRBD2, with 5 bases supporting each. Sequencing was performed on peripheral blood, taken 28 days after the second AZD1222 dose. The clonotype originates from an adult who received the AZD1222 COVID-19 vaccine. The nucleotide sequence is TGTGCCAGCAGTTTAGGAGGGGCAGATACGCAGTATTTT. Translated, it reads CASSLGGADTQYF.